These T cell receptor beta chains were read from a single sample in a study of technical replicates of blood from a few donors. Profiled with immunoSEQ multiplex PCR; TCRdb holds only in-frame clones, not every one. The sample holds some 70,000 clones, roughly 97% seen once. Sequencing was carried out using T cells isolated from PBMCs. Source of these receptors: a human donor in good health. CDR3s include the opening cysteine and the closing phenylalanine or tryptophan. Each record gives: D gene, J gene, V gene, clone size, CDR3 DNA, CDR3 protein. D genes are given only for firm matches. Not all rows give a size; the values are once, few, many and, for expanded clones, a class.

>TRBD2|TRBJ2-5|TRBV9|.
TGTGCCAGCAGCGATTCTCTAGCGGGAGGCGAGGGGACCCAGTACTTC
CASSDSLAGGEGTQYF
>.|TRBJ1-2|TRBV5-1|once
TGCGCCAGCAGCCGCGGACTTGGACAGAACTATGGCTACACCTTC
CASSRGLGQNYGYTF
>.|TRBJ2-7|TRBV6-1|.
TGTGCCAGCAGTGAATTCGGAACAGTTCTGCAGTACTTC
CASSEFGTVLQYF
>TRBD2|TRBJ2-1|TRBV29-1|.
TGCAGCGTTCTTTCGCGGGAGCGGGTGGAGCAGTTCTTC
CSVLSRERVEQFF
>TRBD1|TRBJ1-4|TRBV19|.
TGTGCCAGTAGTGTGGGACAGGGTTTTAATGAAAAACTGTTTTTT
CASSVGQGFNEKLFF
>.|TRBJ2-7|TRBV6-5|.
TGTGCCAGCAGTTACTCGATTCAGGGGCTCGAGCAGTACTTC
CASSYSIQGLEQYF
>TRBD1|TRBJ1-1|TRBV5-6|.
TGTGCCAGCAGTGGGAGGACAGGGGGCAACACTGAAGCTTTCTTT
CASSGRTGGNTEAFF
>TRBD1|TRBJ2-3|TRBV6-5|.
TGTGCCAGCAGTGGACAGGGCGCAGATACGCAGTATTTT
CASSGQGADTQYF
>TRBD1|TRBJ2-7|TRBV19|.
TGTGCCAGTACTGGACAGGGCGTCGGAGAGCAGTACTTC
CASTGQGVGEQYF
>.|TRBJ2-7|TRBV6-5|once
TGTGCCAGCAGTTATTCAGGGGAGTCCTACGAGCAGTACTTC
CASSYSGESYEQYF
>.|TRBJ2-7|TRBV5-5|.
TGTGCCAGCAGCTTGGGGTCCTTAGCCTACGAGCAGTACTTC
CASSLGSLAYEQYF
>TRBD2|TRBJ2-1|TRBV11-2|.
TGTGCCAGCAGCTTATATACTAGCGGGAAGGGTGAGCAGTTCTTC
CASSLYTSGKGEQFF
>.|TRBJ2-7|TRBV30|.
TGTGCCTGGGGTAAGGGGCTCACCTACGAGCAGTACTTC
CAWGKGLTYEQYF